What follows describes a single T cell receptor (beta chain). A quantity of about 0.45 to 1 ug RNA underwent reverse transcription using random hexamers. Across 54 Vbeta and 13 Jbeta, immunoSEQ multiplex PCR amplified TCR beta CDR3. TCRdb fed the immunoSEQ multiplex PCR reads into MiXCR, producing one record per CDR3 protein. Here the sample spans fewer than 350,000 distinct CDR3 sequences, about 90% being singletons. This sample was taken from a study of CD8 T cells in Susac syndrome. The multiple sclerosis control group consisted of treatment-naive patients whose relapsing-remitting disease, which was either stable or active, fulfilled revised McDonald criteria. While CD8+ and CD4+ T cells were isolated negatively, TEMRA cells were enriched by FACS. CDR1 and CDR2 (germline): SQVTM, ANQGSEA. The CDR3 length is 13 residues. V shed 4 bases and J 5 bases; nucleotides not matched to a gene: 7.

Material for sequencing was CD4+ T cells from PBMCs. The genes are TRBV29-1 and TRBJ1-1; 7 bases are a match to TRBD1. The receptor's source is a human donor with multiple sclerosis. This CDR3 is CSVARTGGTEAFF. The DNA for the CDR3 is TGCAGCGTTGCTCGGACAGGAGGAACTGAAGCTTTCTTT.